The 21 T cell receptor beta chains below come from one sample, sequenced in a study of blood T cells in healthy people across ages. Sample-barcoded 5' priming and a J-beta primer mix drove a second PCR of roughly 6 to 12 cycles. TCRdb reprocessed the 5' RACE reads via MiXCR and lists one record per CDR3 protein. There are fewer than 2,000,000 distinct CDR3 sequences in the sample; 34% occur only once, and roughly 12% lies in the top ten. The sequencing sample was made of blood. Every receptor here comes from a woman aged 25 to 39 in good health.

The chain employs TRBV24-1 and TRBJ1-6; possible D gene TRBD1, 5 bases. This CDR3 comprises 13 residues. Deletions cut 5 bases from V and 7 bases from J, with 8 bases between. Germline V gene sequence: CDR1 KGHDR, CDR2 SFDVKD. The CDR3 DNA reads TGTGCCACCAGTGCCAGGGAAAATTCACCCCTCCACTTT. Protein product: CATSARENSPLHF.

This clonotype has just one count. V is TRBV5-1 and J is TRBJ2-1; D is unclear. V was clipped by 5 bases and J by 4 bases, with 16 bases between them. The CDR3 is 15 amino acids. CDR1 and CDR2 (germline): SGHRS, YFSETQ. Here the CDR3 reads CASSSERHRYNEQFF. The CDR3 DNA follows: TGCGCCAGCAGTTCGGAGAGACACCGGTACAATGAGCAGTTCTTC.

The rearrangement uses TRBV4-1 and TRBJ1-4; no clear D gene. CDR3 length equals 15 residues. Germline V gives CDR1 MGHRA, CDR2 YSYEKL. Deletions cut 0 bases from V and 10 bases from J, with 15 bases between. The CDR3 nucleotides are TGCGCCAGCAGCCAAGAAGGCAGCCGGGTCGGAAAACTGTTTTTT. Translation gives CASSQEGSRVGKLFF.

The CDR3: CASSPWDTPVPTF. DNA for the CDR3: TGTGCCAGCAGCCCTTGGGACACCCCGGTCCCCACCTTC. The rearrangement joins TRBV4-2 to TRBJ1-2; TRBD1 is a possible D gene (6 bases). This CDR3 spans 13 amino acids. The germline V gene encodes CDR1 LGHNA and CDR2 YNFKEQ. V was pared by 4 bases and J by 13 bases, with 19 bases between.

This clonotype was detected only a few times. V is TRBV3-1 and J is TRBJ1-2, with D perhaps matching TRBD1 (5 bases). Germline-derived CDR1 and CDR2 are LGHDT and YNNKEL (reference sequence). The length of the CDR3 is 13 residues. V lost 2 bases and J lost 7, with 11 bases in between. The CDR3: CASSQRQGGGYTF. DNA of the CDR3: TGTGCCAGCAGCCAAAGGCAGGGCGGTGGCTACACCTTC.

The table lists this clonotype with many counts. Compared with germline, one end of the junction differs, possibly owing to a read error. The V and J genes are TRBV5-1 and TRBJ2-3, with D unclear. This CDR3 is built from 12 residues. Germline V gene lookup returns CDR1 SGHRS and CDR2 YFSETQ. CDR3 DNA: TGTGCCAGCAGTACCCGCGGAGATACGCAGTATTTT. Encoded protein: CASSTRGDTQYF.

The chain combines TRBV9 with TRBJ2-3, with D perhaps matching TRBD2 (6 bases). CDR1 is SGDLS and CDR2 is YYNGEE in the germline V gene. This CDR3 comprises 16 residues. V was clipped by 1 base and J by 2 bases, with 14 bases between them. The CDR3 coding sequence is TGTGCCAGCAGCGTAAATTCGGCGGGGACCACAGATACGCAGTATTTT. Its protein product is CASSVNSAGTTDTQYF.

This clonotype appeared a few times. The chain employs TRBV9 and TRBJ2-3; no reliable D call. CDR1 and CDR2 from the germline V gene are SGDLS and YYNGEE. V was trimmed by 4 bases and J by 0 bases, leaving 12 bases between them. The CDR3 consists of 15 residues. The CDR3 nucleotides read TGTGCCAGCAGCCCGAGGAGCTCTAGCACAGATACGCAGTATTTT. Translation gives CASSPRSSSTDTQYF.

V usage is TRBV5-1 and J usage is TRBJ1-2; a weak D match, TRBD1 (5 bases). The CDR3 is made up of 12 amino acids. Trimming cost V 9 bases and J 3 bases, with 12 bases left between them. Germline CDR1 SGHRS, CDR2 YFSETQ. CDR3 sequence: CATRDRDYGYTF. CDR3 coding DNA: TGCGCCACCAGGGATCGTGACTATGGCTACACCTTC.

This chain links TRBV28 with TRBJ2-1, with 7 bases fitting TRBD1. The CDR3 is 16 amino acids. J lost 0 bases, V lost 6 bases, and 8 bases had no gene match. CDR1 is MDHEN, CDR2 SYDVKM, per germline. The CDR3 spells CASSLEPGGSYNEQFF. The CDR3 coding sequence is TGTGCCAGCAGCTTAGAACCAGGGGGCTCCTACAATGAGCAGTTCTTC.

This clonotype was counted only a few times. The chain links TRBV3-1 to TRBJ2-1; D is perhaps TRBD2 (5 bases). The CDR3 loop spans 13 amino acids. V lost 1 base to trimming and J lost 6 bases, with 7 bases between them. Germline CDR1 and CDR2: LGHDT and YNNKEL (reference sequence). The CDR3 is CASSQGRSNEQFF. In DNA, the CDR3 is TGTGCCAGCAGCCAAGGGAGGAGCAATGAGCAGTTCTTC.

The V gene is TRBV5-1, the J gene TRBJ1-2; no reliable D call. The V end lost 4 bases, the J end lost 5 bases, and 18 bases lay between the germline ends. Germline V gene sequence: CDR1 SGHRS, CDR2 YFSETQ. The CDR3 has 15 amino acids. The CDR3 DNA follows: TGCGCCAGCAGCCCTGGAAACACGGCCTATTATGGCTACACCTTC. Translated: CASSPGNTAYYGYTF.

This clonotype was observed a few times. This chain joins TRBV11-1 and TRBJ2-1, with D possibly matching TRBD2 (6 bases). Trimming took 5 bases from V and 7 from J, leaving 18 bases between them. The CDR3 loop spans 15 amino acids. Germline CDR1 SGHAT, CDR2 FQDESV (reference sequence). CDR3 in amino acids: CASSRPPKGGNEQFF. The CDR3 nucleotides are TGTGCCAGCAGCCGACCTCCGAAAGGAGGGAATGAGCAGTTCTTC. The full variable domain, in which reference TRBV11-1 and TRBJ2-1 provide the parts outside the CDR3, is EAEVAQSPRYKITEKSQAVAFWCDPISGHATLYWYRQILGQGPELLVQFQDESVVDDSQLPKDRFSAERLKGVDSTLKIQPAELGDSAMYLCASSRPPKGGNEQFFGPGTRLTVL.

The chain employs TRBV30 and TRBJ2-5; 7 bases are a match to TRBD2. Germline assignment: CDR1 GTSNPN and CDR2 SVGIG (reference sequence). V shed 0 bases, J shed 4 bases, and the junction held 8 bases outside the gene matches. The CDR3 has 15 residues. DNA for the CDR3: TGTGCCTGGAGTGTAACTTGGGGGGGAGGAGAGACCCAGTACTTC. Translation: CAWSVTWGGGETQYF.

The CDR3 sequence is CASSPTVGGTYGYTF. In DNA form, the CDR3 reads TGCGCCAGCAGCCCGACGGTAGGGGGCACCTATGGCTACACCTTC. The chain carries TRBV4-1 and TRBJ1-2, with 7 bases that match TRBD1. The CDR3 runs 15 residues. The V gene's germline CDR1 is MGHRA and CDR2 YSYEKL. V dropped 4 bases and J dropped 4; count of bases not matched to a gene: 9.

The chain uses TRBV7-2 and TRBJ2-2; 9 bases align to TRBD1. This CDR3 has 16 amino acids. Germline V gene data show CDR1 as SGHTA and CDR2 as FQGNSA. V lost 1 base and J lost 6; bases outside the gene matches: 6. CDR3 amino acids: CASSLVGTGYPGELFF. CDR3 nucleotides: TGTGCCAGCAGCTTAGTTGGGACAGGGTATCCCGGGGAGCTGTTTTTT. Filled out from reference TRBV7-2 and TRBJ2-2, the complete variable domain reads GAGVSQSPSNKVTEKGKDVELRCDPISGHTALYWYRQSLGQGLEFLIYFQGNSAPDKSGLPSDRFSAERTGGSVSTLTIQRTQQEDSAVYLCASSLVGTGYPGELFFGEGSRLTVL.

This clonotype was counted between two and nine times. The V and J genes are TRBV5-1 and TRBJ2-2; no firm D call. From germline, CDR1 is SGHRS and CDR2 YFSETQ. V was clipped by 0 bases and J by 2 bases, with 8 bases between them. This CDR3 contains 15 residues. The CDR3 is CASSLVRVNTGELFF. CDR3 DNA sequence: TGCGCCAGCAGCTTGGTTCGAGTTAACACCGGGGAGCTGTTTTTT.

The chain links TRBV12-3 or TRBV12-4 to TRBJ2-1, with TRBD2 matching 9 bases. After removal of 7 bases from V and 9 bases from J, the junction contained 16 bases not matched to a gene. This CDR3 spans 16 amino acids. CDR3 protein: CASNLGGGGGALEQFF. Here the CDR3 DNA reads TGTGCCAGCAATCTTGGGGGAGGCGGGGGGGCCCTTGAGCAGTTCTTC.

This clonotype was observed a handful of times. The chain has TRBV12-3 or TRBV12-4 and TRBJ2-7; the match to TRBD1 covers 8 bases. The CDR3 loop spans 14 amino acids. V trimming: 4 bases; J trimming: 6 bases; junction bases outside the gene matches: 8. As DNA, the CDR3 is TGTGCCAGCAGTTCTGGACAGGGCCGGGGCGAGCAGTACTTC. Encoded protein: CASSSGQGRGEQYF.

This clonotype has ten or more counts. This chain joins TRBV29-1 and TRBJ2-7, with 8 bases identical to TRBD1. The ends lost 7 bases at V and 3 bases at J; junction bases unmatched: 2. Per germline, CDR1 SQVTM and CDR2 ANQGSEA. The CDR3 length is 11 residues. Written as DNA, the CDR3 is TGCAGCGGACAGGGGAGCTACGAGCAGTACTTC. Its translation: CSGQGSYEQYF.

V gene TRBV20-1 combines with J gene TRBJ1-1; no clear D gene. Germline V gives CDR1 DFQATT, CDR2 SNEGSKA (reference sequence). V lost 3 bases and J lost 1, with 12 bases in between. The CDR3 runs to 14 residues. CDR3 sequence reads: CSARSRGRNTEAFF. CDR3 sequence (DNA): TGCAGTGCTAGGAGCCGGGGTCGGAACACTGAAGCTTTCTTT.